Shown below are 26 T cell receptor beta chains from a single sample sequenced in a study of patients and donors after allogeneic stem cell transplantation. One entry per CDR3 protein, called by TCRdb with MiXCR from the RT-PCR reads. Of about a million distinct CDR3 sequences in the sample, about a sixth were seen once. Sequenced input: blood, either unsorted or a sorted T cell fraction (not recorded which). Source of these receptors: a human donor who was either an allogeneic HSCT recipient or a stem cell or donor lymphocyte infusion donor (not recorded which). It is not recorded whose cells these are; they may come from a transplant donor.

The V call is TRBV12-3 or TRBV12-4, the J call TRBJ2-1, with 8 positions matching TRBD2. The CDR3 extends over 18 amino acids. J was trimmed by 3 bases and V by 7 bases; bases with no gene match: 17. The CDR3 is CASKRAGPGLVVYNEQFF. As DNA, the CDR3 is TGTGCCAGCAAAAGGGCCGGGCCGGGACTAGTGGTCTACAATGAGCAGTTCTTC.

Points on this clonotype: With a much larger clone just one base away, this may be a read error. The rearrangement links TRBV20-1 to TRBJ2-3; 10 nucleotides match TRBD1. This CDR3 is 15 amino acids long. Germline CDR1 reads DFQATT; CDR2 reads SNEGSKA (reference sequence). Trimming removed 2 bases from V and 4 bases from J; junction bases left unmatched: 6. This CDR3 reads CSARSDRGHSDTQYF. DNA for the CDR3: TGCAGTGCTAGATCCGACAGGGGGCATTCAGATACGCAGTATTTT.

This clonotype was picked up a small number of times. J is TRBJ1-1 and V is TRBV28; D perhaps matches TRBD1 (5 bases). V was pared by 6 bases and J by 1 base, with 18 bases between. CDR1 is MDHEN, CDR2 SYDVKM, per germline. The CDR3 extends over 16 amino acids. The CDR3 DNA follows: TGTGCCAGCAGCGACCCACGGAGGGGTGGGAACACTGAAGCTTTCTTT. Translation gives CASSDPRRGGNTEAFF.

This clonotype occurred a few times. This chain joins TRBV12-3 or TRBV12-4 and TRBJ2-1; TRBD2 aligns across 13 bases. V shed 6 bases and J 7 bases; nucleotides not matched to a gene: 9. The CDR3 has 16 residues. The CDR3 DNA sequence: TGTGCCAGCAGGGGACTAGCGGGGACGAGTGGGAATGAGCAGTTCTTC. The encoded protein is CASRGLAGTSGNEQFF.

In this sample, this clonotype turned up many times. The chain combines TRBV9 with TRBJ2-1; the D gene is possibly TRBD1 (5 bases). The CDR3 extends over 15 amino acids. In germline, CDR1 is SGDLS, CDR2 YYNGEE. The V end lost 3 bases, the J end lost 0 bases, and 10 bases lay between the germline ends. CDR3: CASSEGRSSYNEQFF. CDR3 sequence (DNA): TGTGCCAGCAGCGAGGGGCGAAGCTCCTACAATGAGCAGTTCTTC. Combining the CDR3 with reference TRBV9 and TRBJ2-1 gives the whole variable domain DSGVTQTPKHLITATGQRVTLRCSPRSGDLSVYWYQQSLDQGLQFLIQYYNGEERAKGNILERFSAQQFPDLHSELNLSSLELGDSALYFCASSEGRSSYNEQFFGPGTRLTVL.

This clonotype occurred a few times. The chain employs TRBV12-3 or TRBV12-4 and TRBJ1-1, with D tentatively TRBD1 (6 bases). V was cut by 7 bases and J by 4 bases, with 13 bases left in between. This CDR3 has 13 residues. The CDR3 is CASTQTGSTEAFF. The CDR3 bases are TGTGCCAGCACTCAGACAGGAAGCACTGAAGCTTTCTTT.

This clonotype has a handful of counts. CDR3 DNA: TGTGCCAGCACCCAGGGACTAGTCGAAGAGACCCAGTACTTC. It is translated as CASTQGLVEETQYF. The chain links TRBV12-3 or TRBV12-4 to TRBJ2-5; 8 bases line up with TRBD2. V was clipped by 7 bases and J by 3 bases; unmatched bases: 7. CDR3 length: 14 amino acids.

The CDR3 spells CASSGQGASQETQYF. For the CDR3, the DNA is TGTGCCAGCAGTGGGCAGGGGGCCTCCCAAGAGACCCAGTACTTC. The rearrangement joins TRBV6-2 or TRBV6-3 to TRBJ2-5, with TRBD1 matching over 8 bases. Unmatched junction bases numbered 6, after V lost 5 bases and J lost 1 base. In germline, CDR1 is MNHEY, CDR2 SVGEGT. The CDR3 runs to 15 residues.

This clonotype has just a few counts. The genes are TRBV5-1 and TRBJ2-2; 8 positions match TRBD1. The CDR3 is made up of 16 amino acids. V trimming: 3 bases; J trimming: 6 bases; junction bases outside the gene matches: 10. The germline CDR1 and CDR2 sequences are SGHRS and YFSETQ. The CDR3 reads CASSSMTGDISGELFF. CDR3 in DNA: TGCGCCAGCAGCTCGATGACAGGGGACATTTCCGGGGAGCTGTTTTTT.

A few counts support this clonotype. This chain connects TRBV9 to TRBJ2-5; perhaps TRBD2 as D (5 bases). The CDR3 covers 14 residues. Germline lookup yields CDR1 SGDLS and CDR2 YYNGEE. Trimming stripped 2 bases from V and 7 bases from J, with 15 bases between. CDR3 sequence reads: CASSVGSLRGTQYF. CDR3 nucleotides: TGTGCCAGCAGCGTTGGCTCCCTTCGGGGGACCCAGTACTTC. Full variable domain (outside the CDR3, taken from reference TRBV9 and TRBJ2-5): DSGVTQTPKHLITATGQRVTLRCSPRSGDLSVYWYQQSLDQGLQFLIQYYNGEERAKGNILERFSAQQFPDLHSELNLSSLELGDSALYFCASSVGSLRGTQYFGPGTRLLVL.

The CDR3 spells CASSVGTSFYEQYF. The CDR3 region has the DNA TGTGCCAGCAGCGTCGGGACTTCTTTTTACGAGCAGTACTTC. The chain links TRBV9 to TRBJ2-7, with a possible D match to TRBD2 (6 bases). V gave up 2 bases and J gave up 4 bases, with 13 bases separating them. Germline values: CDR1 SGDLS, CDR2 YYNGEE. This CDR3 has 14 residues.

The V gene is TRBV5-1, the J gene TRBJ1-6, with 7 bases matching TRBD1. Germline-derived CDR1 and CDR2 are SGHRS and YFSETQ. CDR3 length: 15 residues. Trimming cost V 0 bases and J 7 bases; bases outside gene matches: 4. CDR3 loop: CASSLETGVNSPLHF. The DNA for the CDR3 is TGCGCCAGCAGCTTGGAAACAGGGGTAAATTCACCCCTCCACTTT.

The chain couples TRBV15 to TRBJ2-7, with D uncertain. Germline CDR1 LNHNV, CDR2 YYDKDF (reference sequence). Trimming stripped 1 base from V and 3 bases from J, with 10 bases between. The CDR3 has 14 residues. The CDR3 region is CATSRVPGDYEQYF. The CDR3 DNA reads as TGTGCCACCAGCAGAGTCCCCGGAGACTACGAGCAGTACTTC.

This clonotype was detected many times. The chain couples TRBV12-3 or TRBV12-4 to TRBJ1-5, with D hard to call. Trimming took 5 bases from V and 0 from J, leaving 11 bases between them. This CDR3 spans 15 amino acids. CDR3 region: CASSPGPHSNQPQHF. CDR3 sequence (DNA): TGTGCCAGCAGTCCTGGGCCTCATAGCAATCAGCCCCAGCATTTT.

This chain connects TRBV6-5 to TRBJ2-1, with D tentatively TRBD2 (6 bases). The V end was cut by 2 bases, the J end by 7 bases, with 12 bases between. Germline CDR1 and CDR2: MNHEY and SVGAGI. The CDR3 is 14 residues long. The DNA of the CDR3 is TGTGCCAGCAGTTACCCCATAGCGGTGAATGAGCAGTTCTTC. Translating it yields CASSYPIAVNEQFF.

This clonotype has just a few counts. CDR3 in amino acids: CASTVGQGDKQYF. CDR3 sequence (DNA): TGTGCCAGCACCGTAGGACAGGGTGACAAGCAGTACTTC. This rearrangement joins TRBV5-6 to TRBJ2-7; 8 nucleotides align to TRBD1. Germline V gives CDR1 SGHDT, CDR2 YYEEEE. With V trimmed by 6 bases and J by 8 bases, 10 bases remained unmatched. This CDR3 is 13 amino acids long.

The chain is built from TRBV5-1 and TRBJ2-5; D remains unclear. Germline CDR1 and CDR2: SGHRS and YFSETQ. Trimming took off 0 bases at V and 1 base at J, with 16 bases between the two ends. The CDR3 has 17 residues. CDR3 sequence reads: CASSLGPGFEIQETQYF. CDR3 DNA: TGCGCCAGCAGCTTGGGGCCGGGTTTCGAGATCCAAGAGACCCAGTACTTC. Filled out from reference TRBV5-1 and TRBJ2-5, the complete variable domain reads KAGVTQTPRYLIKTRGQQVTLSCSPISGHRSVSWYQQTPGQGLQFLFEYFSETQRNKGNFPGRFSGRQFSNSRSEMNVSTLELGDSALYLCASSLGPGFEIQETQYFGPGTRLLVL.

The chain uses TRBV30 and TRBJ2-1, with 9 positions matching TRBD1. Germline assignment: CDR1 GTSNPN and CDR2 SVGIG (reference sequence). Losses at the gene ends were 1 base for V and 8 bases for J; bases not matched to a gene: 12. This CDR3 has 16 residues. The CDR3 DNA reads TGTGCCTGGAGTGACGACACCCGGGACAGGGACGATGAGCAGTTCTTC. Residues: CAWSDDTRDRDDEQFF.

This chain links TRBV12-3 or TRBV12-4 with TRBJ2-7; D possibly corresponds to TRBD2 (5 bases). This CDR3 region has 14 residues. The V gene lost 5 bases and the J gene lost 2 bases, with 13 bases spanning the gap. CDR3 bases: TGTGCCAGCAGTCCCACGGGATGGACCTACGAGCAGTACTTC. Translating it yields CASSPTGWTYEQYF.

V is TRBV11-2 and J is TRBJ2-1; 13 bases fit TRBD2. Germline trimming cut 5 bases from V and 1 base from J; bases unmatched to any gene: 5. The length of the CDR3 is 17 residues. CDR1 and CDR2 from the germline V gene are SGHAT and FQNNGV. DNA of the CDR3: TGTGCCAGCAGCACACTAGCGGGGGGGTCTTCCTACAATGAGCAGTTCTTC. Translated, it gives CASSTLAGGSSYNEQFF.

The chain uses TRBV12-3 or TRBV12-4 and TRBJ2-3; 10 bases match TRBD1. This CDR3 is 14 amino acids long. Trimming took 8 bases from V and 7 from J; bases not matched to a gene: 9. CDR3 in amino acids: CASRDRQGANTQYF. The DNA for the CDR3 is TGTGCCAGCCGAGACCGACAGGGGGCAAATACGCAGTATTTT.

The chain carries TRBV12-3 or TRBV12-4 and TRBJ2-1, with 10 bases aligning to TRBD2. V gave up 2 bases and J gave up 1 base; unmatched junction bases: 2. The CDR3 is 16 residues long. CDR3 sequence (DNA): TGTGCCAGCAGTTTATATAGCGGGGGGTCCTACAATGAGCAGTTCTTC. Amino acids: CASSLYSGGSYNEQFF.

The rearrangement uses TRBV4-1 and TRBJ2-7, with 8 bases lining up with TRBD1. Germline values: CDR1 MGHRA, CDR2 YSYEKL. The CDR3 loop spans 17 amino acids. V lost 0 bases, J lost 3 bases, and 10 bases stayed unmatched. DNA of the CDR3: TGCGCCAGCAGCCAAGATAGCGTGAGACAGGGGATCTACGAGCAGTACTTC. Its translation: CASSQDSVRQGIYEQYF.

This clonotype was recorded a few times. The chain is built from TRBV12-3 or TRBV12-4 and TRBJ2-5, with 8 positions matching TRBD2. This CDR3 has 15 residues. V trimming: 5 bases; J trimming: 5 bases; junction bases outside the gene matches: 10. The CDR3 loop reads CASSPLGGRMETQYF. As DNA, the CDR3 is TGTGCCAGCAGTCCCTTGGGCGGGAGGATGGAGACCCAGTACTTC.

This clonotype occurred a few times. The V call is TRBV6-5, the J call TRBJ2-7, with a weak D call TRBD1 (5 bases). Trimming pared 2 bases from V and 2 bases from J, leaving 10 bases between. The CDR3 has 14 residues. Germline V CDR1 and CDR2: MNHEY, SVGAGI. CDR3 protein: CASSYGQGPYEQYF. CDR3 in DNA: TGTGCCAGCAGTTACGGGCAGGGCCCCTACGAGCAGTACTTC.

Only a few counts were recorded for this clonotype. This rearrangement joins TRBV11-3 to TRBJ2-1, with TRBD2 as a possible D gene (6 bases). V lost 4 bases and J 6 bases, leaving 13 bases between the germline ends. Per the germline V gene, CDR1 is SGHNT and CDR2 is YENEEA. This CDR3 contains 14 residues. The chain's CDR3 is CASSSEGTANEQFF. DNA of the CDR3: TGTGCCAGCAGCTCCGAAGGGACTGCCAATGAGCAGTTCTTC.